This TCR beta chain was observed in a study of blood T cell repertoires in COVID-19. The wider study: The United States, Italy and Spain supplied acute and convalescent COVID-19 samples. T cells, B-cell-depleted T cells, or PBMCs supplied cDNA or gDNA.

The ends were cut back, 4 bases at V and 0 bases at J, with 14 bases in the middle. The CDR3 sequence is 15 residues long. Germline V gene lookup returns CDR1 SGDLS and CDR2 YYNGEE. TCRdb keeps only in-frame clones here, not all; method: immunoSEQ multiplex PCR. Of 350,000 or so clones in the sample, around 90% were seen once. Sequences were obtained from peripheral blood. The rearrangement joins TRBV9 to TRBJ2-7; perhaps TRBD1 as D (5 bases). The TCR originated in a man aged 18 to 29 with active or convalescent COVID-19. The CDR3 nucleotides read TGTGCCAGCAGCCAAGGGGCGACGAGCTCCTACGAGCAGTACTTC. Residues: CASSQGATSSYEQYF.